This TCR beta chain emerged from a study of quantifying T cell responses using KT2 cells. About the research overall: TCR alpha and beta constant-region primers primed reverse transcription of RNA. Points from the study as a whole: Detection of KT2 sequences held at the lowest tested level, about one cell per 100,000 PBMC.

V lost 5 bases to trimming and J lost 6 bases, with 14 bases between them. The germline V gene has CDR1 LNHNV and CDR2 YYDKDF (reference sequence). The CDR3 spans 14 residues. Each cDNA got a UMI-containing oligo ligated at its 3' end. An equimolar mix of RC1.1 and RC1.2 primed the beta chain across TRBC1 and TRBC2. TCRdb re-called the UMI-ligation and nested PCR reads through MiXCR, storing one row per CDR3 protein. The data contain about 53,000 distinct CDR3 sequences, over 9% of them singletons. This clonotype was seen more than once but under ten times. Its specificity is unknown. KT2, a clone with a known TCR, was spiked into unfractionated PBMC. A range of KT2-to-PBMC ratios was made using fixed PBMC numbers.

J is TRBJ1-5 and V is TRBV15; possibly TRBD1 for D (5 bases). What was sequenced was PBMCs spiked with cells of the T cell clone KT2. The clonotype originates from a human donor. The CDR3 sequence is CATSVRAIGQPQHF. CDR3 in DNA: TGTGCCACCAGCGTCAGGGCGATCGGTCAGCCCCAGCATTTT.